The clone carrying this TCR beta chain was picked up a small number of times. Germline CDR1 reads MNHEY; CDR2 reads SVGAGI. The CDR3 sequence is 13 residues long. Trimming left V 7 bases short and J 7 bases short, with 14 bases between. TCRdb independently ran MiXCR on the RT-PCR reads; one entry per CDR3 protein. The sample has about 680,000 distinct CDR3 sequences; approximately 15% are singletons. Source material: memory CD4+ T cells from blood. The receptor was isolated from a female donor in good health, serving as a healthy control. This rearrangement joins TRBV6-5 to TRBJ2-1; a weak D match, TRBD2 (6 bases). This CDR3 is CASTDPGRNEQFF. The CDR3 nucleotides read TGTGCCAGCACGGATCCCGGGAGAAATGAGCAGTTCTTC.